The clone carrying this T cell receptor beta chain appeared a few times. Its target is unknown. Libraries were prepared by immunoSEQ multiplex PCR; TCRdb keeps only in-frame clonotypes and omits some of them. Here the sample spans more than 95,000 clones, over 80% being singletons. The data were taken from a study of T cell responses to AZD1222 COVID-19 vaccine. Study at large: Pooling was applied to second doses at about 4 or about 12 weeks.

Findings and caveats of the study: All repertoire sampling was performed exclusively after the peak T cell response. In a largely white British group with more females than males, clonal diversity was possibly underestimated. Unmutated variant regions reportedly attract nearly half of all spike-specific TCRs.

The germline V gene encodes CDR1 MNHEY and CDR2 SVGEGT. Trimming removed 5 bases from V and 5 bases from J, with 19 bases in between. The CDR3 extends over 16 amino acids. The receptor was derived from an adult in good health. The J gene is TRBJ1-5, the V gene TRBV6-2 or TRBV6-3; unclear D gene. The starting material was peripheral blood, obtained on day 0 of AZD1222 vaccination. CDR3 sequence: CASSVGLGRRDQPQHF. The CDR3 DNA reads as TGTGCCAGCAGTGTCGGGTTGGGGAGGCGGGATCAGCCCCAGCATTTT.